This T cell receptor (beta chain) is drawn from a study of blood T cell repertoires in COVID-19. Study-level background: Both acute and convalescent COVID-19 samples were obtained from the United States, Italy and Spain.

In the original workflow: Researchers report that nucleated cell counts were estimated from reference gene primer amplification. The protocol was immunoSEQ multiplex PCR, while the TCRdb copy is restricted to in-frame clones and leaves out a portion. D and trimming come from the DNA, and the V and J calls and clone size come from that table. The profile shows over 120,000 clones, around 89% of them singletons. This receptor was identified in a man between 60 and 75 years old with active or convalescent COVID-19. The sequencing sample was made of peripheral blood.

CDR3 residues: CASSPDGGTQETQYF. Here the CDR3 DNA reads TGCGCCAGCAGCCCGGATGGCGGAACACAAGAGACCCAGTACTTC. The genes are TRBV5-1 and TRBJ2-5, with no clear D. Germline-derived CDR1 and CDR2 are SGHRS and YFSETQ. Trimming stripped 4 bases from V and 2 bases from J, with 15 bases between. The CDR3 contains 15 residues.